This TCR beta chain emerged from a study of OX40 agonist ivuxolimab in advanced cancers. TCRdb keeps only in-frame clones here, not all; method: immunoSEQ multiplex PCR. The repertoire holds some 100,000 clones, with nearly 90% as singletons. The CDR3 extends over 14 amino acids. Germline-derived CDR1 and CDR2 are SGHDT and YYEEEE. V was shortened by 4 bases and J by 2 bases, with 12 bases between the two germline ends. Sequenced here: CD4+ or CD8+ T cells sorted from blood, sampled in a trial of the OX40 agonist ivuxolimab. The J gene is TRBJ2-5, the V gene TRBV5-6; no firm D call. This receptor was taken from an adult with an advanced solid tumor such as melanoma, head and neck, liver or kidney cancer. The CDR3 sequence is CASSPIGAQETQYF. The CDR3 DNA reads as TGTGCCAGCAGCCCCATAGGTGCACAAGAGACCCAGTACTTC.